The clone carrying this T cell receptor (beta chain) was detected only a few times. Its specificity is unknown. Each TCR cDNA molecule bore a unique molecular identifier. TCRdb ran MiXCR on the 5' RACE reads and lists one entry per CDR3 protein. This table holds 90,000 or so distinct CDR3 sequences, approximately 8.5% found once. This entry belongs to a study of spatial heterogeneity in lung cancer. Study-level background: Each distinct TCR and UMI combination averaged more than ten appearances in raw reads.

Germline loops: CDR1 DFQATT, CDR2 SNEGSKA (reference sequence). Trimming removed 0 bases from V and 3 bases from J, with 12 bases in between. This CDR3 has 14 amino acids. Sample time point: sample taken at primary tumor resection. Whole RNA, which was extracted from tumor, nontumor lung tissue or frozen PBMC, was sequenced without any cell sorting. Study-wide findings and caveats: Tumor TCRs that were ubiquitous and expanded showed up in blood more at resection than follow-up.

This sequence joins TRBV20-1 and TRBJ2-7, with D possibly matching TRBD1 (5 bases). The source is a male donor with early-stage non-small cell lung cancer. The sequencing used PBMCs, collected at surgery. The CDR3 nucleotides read TGCAGTGCTAGAGAGATGACAGACAACTACGAGCAGTACTTC. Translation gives CSAREMTDNYEQYF.